The next 20 T cell receptor beta chains were all read from a single sample in a study of T cell repertoires and HLA-DP antigens (dated by TCRdb to the late 2010s). The library was made by the immunoSEQ multiplex PCR assay. Not all clones reach the TCRdb copy of this immuneACCESS table, which keeps in-frame sequences only. Checked studies attribute under half of the gap to unresolved V genes and leave the rest unexplained. The sample table records 65,000 to 90,000 clones; roughly 75% of these occur just once. Clones ranked in the top ten supply approximately 1.4% of the sample. Which antigens these TCRs recognize remains unknown. Sequenced: CD4+ T cells from PBMCs. All receptors come from a man aged 55-75 years in good health and CMV-seronegative.

This chain connects TRBV6-1 to TRBJ1-5; D not certain. The V and J ends lost 5 bases and 3 bases respectively, with 8 bases between them. CDR3 length equals 13 residues. Germline V gene sequence: CDR1 MNHNS, CDR2 SASEGT. The CDR3 spells CASSLNTNQPQHF. CDR3 sequence (DNA): TGTGCCAGCAGTCTGAACACCAATCAGCCCCAGCATTTT.

This clone was observed once. The chain couples TRBV4-1 to TRBJ2-1, with 13 bases matching TRBD2. Trimming cost V 1 base and J 6 bases; bases outside gene matches: 6. Germline V gives CDR1 MGHRA, CDR2 YSYEKL. CDR3 length: 17 residues. The CDR3 nucleotides are TGCGCCAGCAGCCAAGCGGAAGGACTAGCGGGAGCCAATGAGCAGTTCTTC. Protein product: CASSQAEGLAGANEQFF.

The chain joins TRBV5-1 to TRBJ2-5; D not certain. The germline CDR1 and CDR2 sequences are SGHRS and YFSETQ. This CDR3 is 15 amino acids long. The V gene lost 0 bases and the J gene lost 2 bases, with 11 bases spanning the gap. CDR3: CASSLALSRQETQYF. DNA for the CDR3: TGCGCCAGCAGCTTGGCACTGTCCCGACAAGAGACCCAGTACTTC.

This clone was observed once. The chain links TRBV21-1 to TRBJ1-6. TRBV21-1 is described as a pseudogene. This CDR3 contains 17 residues. DNA for the CDR3: TGTGCCAGCAGCCAAGGGACTCAAGCACGGAATAATTCACCCCTCCACTTT. It codes for CASSQGTQARNNSPLHF.

The chain combines TRBV5-3 with TRBJ1-5, with D tentatively TRBD1 (5 bases). TRBV5-3 is an open reading frame whose function is uncertain. There are 12 residues in the CDR3. Trimming took off 7 bases at V and 5 bases at J, with 10 bases between the two ends. DNA for the CDR3: TGTGCCAGACCGGGGGGAGATCAGCCCCAGCATTTT. It encodes CARPGGDQPQHF.

The chain is built from TRBV4-3 and TRBJ2-5; 11 bases fit TRBD2. Per the germline V gene, CDR1 is LGHNA and CDR2 is YSLEER. CDR3 length equals 16 residues. Trimming at V came to 4 bases and at J to 4 bases, leaving 8 bases not matched to a gene. In nucleotides, the CDR3 is TGCGCCAGCAGCCGTCTCCCTACTAGCGGGGGAGAGACCCAGTACTTC. It is translated as CASSRLPTSGGETQYF.

V is TRBV27 and J is TRBJ2-3, with D unclear. V was clipped by 2 bases and J by 4 bases, with 13 bases between them. Germline V CDR1 and CDR2: MNHEY, SMNVEV (reference sequence). The CDR3 has 15 amino acids. The CDR3, as DNA: TGTGCCAGCAGTTTAAACGGGCCGCACCCAGATACGCAGTATTTT. Its protein is CASSLNGPHPDTQYF.

The genes are TRBV28 and TRBJ1-5, with 8 nucleotides matching TRBD1. Germline CDR1 MDHEN, CDR2 SYDVKM. The J segment lost 6 bases and the V segment lost 6 bases, leaving 10 bases of the junction unmatched. The CDR3 consists of 15 residues. CDR3 DNA sequence: TGTGCCAGCAGCCTTGACGGACAGGGTAGTCAGCCCCAGCATTTT. Protein sequence: CASSLDGQGSQPQHF.

This chain joins TRBV30 and TRBJ1-6, with D possibly matching TRBD1 (5 bases). The CDR3 consists of 16 residues. Germline CDR1 and CDR2: GTSNPN and SVGIG (reference sequence). V lost 3 bases, J lost 0 bases, and 12 bases lay in between. The CDR3 sequence is CAWRPRASSYNSPLHF. CDR3 sequence (DNA): TGTGCCTGGAGGCCCAGGGCGAGCTCCTATAATTCACCCCTCCACTTT.

In DNA form, the CDR3 reads TGTGCCAGCAGCGTGGTCCAGGCGGGGGAGCAGTACTTC. Encoded protein: CASSVVQAGEQYF. This chain joins TRBV9 and TRBJ2-7; perhaps TRBD2 as D (6 bases). CDR1 SGDLS and CDR2 YYNGEE come from the germline V gene. Trimming cost V 2 bases and J 7 bases, with 13 bases left between them. The CDR3 covers 13 residues. Full variable domain (rest looked up from reference TRBV9 and TRBJ2-7): DSGVTQTPKHLITATGQRVTLRCSPRSGDLSVYWYQQSLDQGLQFLIQYYNGEERAKGNILERFSAQQFPDLHSELNLSSLELGDSALYFCASSVVQAGEQYFGPGTRLTVT.

V gene TRBV7-2 combines with J gene TRBJ2-7, with TRBD2 as a possible D gene (7 bases). V was pared by 3 bases and J by 3 bases, with 27 bases between. Germline V gene data show CDR1 as SGHTA and CDR2 as FQGNSA. CDR3 length equals 19 residues. In DNA, the CDR3 is TGTGCCAGCAGCTTCCCCAGGGGAACCGTTACGGGGGGAAACTACGAGCAGTACTTC. Protein product: CASSFPRGTVTGGNYEQYF. The variable domain in full, completed from reference TRBV7-2 and TRBJ2-7, reads GAGVSQSPSNKVTEKGKDVELRCDPISGHTALYWYRQSLGQGLEFLIYFQGNSAPDKSGLPSDRFSAERTGGSVSTLTIQRTQQEDSAVYLCASSFPRGTVTGGNYEQYFGPGTRLTVT.

The chain couples TRBV4-1 to TRBJ1-2; weak D call: TRBD1 (5 bases). V dropped 4 bases and J dropped 5 bases, with 14 bases sitting between them. Germline CDR1 reads MGHRA; CDR2 reads YSYEKL. CDR3 length equals 14 residues. In DNA form, the CDR3 reads TGCGCCAGCAGCCCAAACGGGGCTTTATATGGCTACACCTTC. Translation gives CASSPNGALYGYTF.

V and J are TRBV7-8 and TRBJ1-5; TRBD1 aligns across 7 bases. CDR1 and CDR2 (germline): SGHVS, FQNEAQ. The CDR3 consists of 15 residues. With V trimmed by 5 bases and J by 7 bases, 11 bases remained unmatched. The CDR3 DNA follows: TGTGCCAGCAGCCCGGGGAGACAGGGAGGACAGCCCCAGCATTTT. As protein: CASSPGRQGGQPQHF.

This clone showed up just once. The rearrangement joins TRBV10-1 to TRBJ2-6; possibly TRBD1 for D (6 bases). This CDR3 has 15 residues. Germline CDR1 WNHNN, CDR2 SYGVQD (reference sequence). Trimming removed 11 bases at V and 0 bases at J, with 14 bases between. The CDR3 region has the DNA TGCGCCTGTTGGACAGCGAGCTCTGGGGCCAACGTCCTGACTTTC. Amino acids: CACWTASSGANVLTF.

The rearrangement joins TRBV28 to TRBJ1-2; no reliable D call. The CDR3 has 12 amino acids. The V gene lost 6 bases and the J gene lost 4 bases, with 9 bases spanning the gap. CDR1 MDHEN and CDR2 SYDVKM come from the germline V gene. CDR3 coding DNA: TGTGCCAGCAGCAGGACGGCCTATGGCTACACCTTC. It translates to CASSRTAYGYTF.

Here the CDR3 reads CASINRGLGGYTF. The CDR3 DNA follows: TGTGCTAGTATTAACAGGGGGCTCGGGGGCTACACCTTC. The chain uses TRBV12-5 and TRBJ1-2, with TRBD1 matching 9 bases. Germline values: CDR1 LGHNT, CDR2 FRNRAP. The CDR3 extends over 13 amino acids. The V and J ends lost 8 bases and 8 bases, in that order; junction bases with no gene match: 9.

The J gene is TRBJ2-7, the V gene TRBV9, with 8 bases lining up with TRBD1. The CDR3 runs 14 residues. Germline CDR1 and CDR2: SGDLS and YYNGEE. V was clipped by 3 bases and J by 0 bases; unmatched bases: 2. The CDR3 reads CASSGTGSSYEQYF. The CDR3 DNA sequence: TGTGCCAGCAGCGGGACAGGGAGCTCCTACGAGCAGTACTTC.

This chain connects TRBV5-1 to TRBJ1-1; 7 nucleotides match TRBD1. V shed 4 bases, J shed 3 bases, and the junction held 3 bases outside the gene matches. CDR1 SGHRS and CDR2 YFSETQ come from the germline V gene. This CDR3 has 13 amino acids. The CDR3 spells CASSDGQDTEAFF. For the CDR3, the DNA is TGCGCCAGCAGCGACGGACAGGACACTGAAGCTTTCTTT.

This chain connects TRBV5-6 to TRBJ2-7, with D possibly matching TRBD2 (6 bases). Germline V gene data show CDR1 as SGHDT and CDR2 as YYEEEE. The CDR3 is 12 amino acids. The V gene lost 3 bases and the J gene lost 4 bases, with 8 bases spanning the gap. The CDR3 DNA reads as TGTGCCAGCAGCTCAAGCGGGTACGAGCAGTACTTC. Encoded protein: CASSSSGYEQYF.

The chain is built from TRBV2 and TRBJ2-1, with 13 bases identical to TRBD2. J was trimmed by 8 bases and V by 5 bases; bases with no gene match: 6. CDR1 and CDR2 (germline): SNHLY, FYNNEI. The CDR3 has 15 amino acids. The CDR3, as DNA: TGTGCCAGCAGTTTTGGACTAGCGGGAGTAGATGAGCAGTTCTTC. Protein sequence: CASSFGLAGVDEQFF.